This is a list of T cell receptor beta chains from one sample in a study of T-cell memory formation after mild COVID-19. Each CDR3 protein is one row after TCRdb ran MiXCR on the 5' RACE reads. The sample consists of about 560,000 distinct CDR3 sequences, roughly a sixth of them appearing once. The sample comprised PBMCs or a T cell subset sorted from them (not recorded which). Every receptor here comes from an adult woman who had mild COVID-19 (a few samples of this study predate the infection). Cell type and time point are not known. Both conserved end residues are part of each CDR3. Fields, in order: V gene, D gene, clone size, J gene, CDR3 DNA, CDR3 protein. D genes are given only for firm matches. The size entry is marked missing in some rows and otherwise reads once, few, many or a size class.

V: TRBV7-9; D: TRBD2; size: few; J: TRBJ2-1; DNA: TGTGCCACCTCAGTCGATCTAGCGGGGGCCTACAATGAGCAGTTCTTC; CDR3: CATSVDLAGAYNEQFF
V: TRBV7-9; D: TRBD2; size: many; J: TRBJ2-2; DNA: TGTGCCAGCAGCTTGGGGACTAGCGGCGGGGAGCTGTTTTTT; CDR3: CASSLGTSGGELFF
V: TRBV7-3; D: .; size: .; J: TRBJ2-1; DNA: TGTGCCAGCAGCCAAGTTCCGGGCCGACCCTACAATGAGCAGTTCTTC; CDR3: CASSQVPGRPYNEQFF
V: TRBV5-4; D: TRBD2; size: .; J: TRBJ2-7; DNA: TGTGCCAGCAACCCGGGGCGGGAGCCGGACGAGCAGTACTTC; CDR3: CASNPGREPDEQYF
V: TRBV7-9; D: .; size: few; J: TRBJ1-1; DNA: TGTGCCAGCAGCTTCAGTGGGGGGGCTGAAGCTTTCTTT; CDR3: CASSFSGGAEAFF
V: TRBV29-1; D: TRBD2; size: .; J: TRBJ2-1; DNA: TGCAGCGTCCACGCTGGACTAGCGGGTGGTGGGAGCTCCTACAATGAGCAGTTCTTC; CDR3: CSVHAGLAGGGSSYNEQFF
V: TRBV7-9; D: .; size: .; J: TRBJ1-4; DNA: TGTGCCAGCAGCTTACCCGAAAATGAAAAACTGTTTTTT; CDR3: CASSLPENEKLFF
V: TRBV7-9; D: TRBD1; size: .; J: TRBJ2-1; DNA: TGTGCCAGCTGTTTATCAGACAGGGCGAATGAGCAGTTCTTC; CDR3: CASCLSDRANEQFF
V: TRBV12-3/TRBV12-4; D: .; size: .; J: TRBJ1-1; DNA: TGTGCCAGCAGCCCAAGGCCTGTCACTGAAGCTTTCTTT; CDR3: CASSPRPVTEAFF
V: TRBV6-5; D: .; size: few; J: TRBJ2-2; DNA: TGTGCCAGCACCGGGGCAGGGTATTTCGCCGGGGAGCTGTTTTTT; CDR3: CASTGAGYFAGELFF
V: TRBV20-1; D: TRBD1; size: .; J: TRBJ1-3; DNA: TGCAGTGCTAAAAAACAGGGGGCTGAAAACACCATATATTTT; CDR3: CSAKKQGAENTIYF
V: TRBV12-3/TRBV12-4; D: .; size: .; J: TRBJ2-7; DNA: TGTGCCAGTCAAACAGGGCCCGGACTGAAGCAGTACTTC; CDR3: CASQTGPGLKQYF
V: TRBV20-1; D: TRBD1; size: few; J: TRBJ1-2; DNA: TGCAGTGCGCAGGGACAGGAGTATGGCTACACCTTC; CDR3: CSAQGQEYGYTF
V: TRBV18; D: TRBD2; size: .; J: TRBJ2-1; DNA: TGTGCCAGCTCACTACTGAGCGGGGACTCCTACAATGAGCAGTTCTTC; CDR3: CASSLLSGDSYNEQFF
V: TRBV7-3; D: .; size: few; J: TRBJ2-5; DNA: TGTGCCAGCAGCCTTACAGGGCCCCAAGAGACCCAGTACTTC; CDR3: CASSLTGPQETQYF
V: TRBV24-1; D: .; size: few; J: TRBJ1-5; DNA: TGTGCCACCAGTCCCCATGGGGGGCGGCAGCCCCAGCATTTT; CDR3: CATSPHGGRQPQHF
V: TRBV27; D: TRBD1; size: few; J: TRBJ1-5; DNA: TGTGCCAGCAGAAGACAGGGGGCAGGCAATCAGCCCCAGCATTTT; CDR3: CASRRQGAGNQPQHF
V: TRBV5-6; D: .; size: .; J: TRBJ2-5; DNA: TGTGCCAGCAGCTTCGCAGGGGATTGGAAGACCCAGTACTTC; CDR3: CASSFAGDWKTQYF
V: TRBV12-3/TRBV12-4; D: TRBD2; size: .; J: TRBJ2-2; DNA: TGTGCCAGCAGTTTTAATCCACTAGCGGGAGGCCAGCACTCCGGGGAGCTGTTTTTT; CDR3: CASSFNPLAGGQHSGELFF
V: TRBV7-6; D: .; size: few; J: TRBJ2-1; DNA: TGTGCCAGCAGCGCCGTGGACGTCTACAATGAGCAGTTCTTC; CDR3: CASSAVDVYNEQFF
V: TRBV5-1; D: .; size: .; J: TRBJ2-7; DNA: TGCGCCAGCAGCTTGGAGCAGGGAGGCGCCTACGAGCAGTACTTC; CDR3: CASSLEQGGAYEQYF
V: TRBV29-1; D: .; size: .; J: TRBJ2-4; DNA: TGCAGCGTTGAAGACAACTTAGCCAAAAACATTCAGTACTTC; CDR3: CSVEDNLAKNIQYF
V: TRBV4-3; D: .; size: .; J: TRBJ2-3; DNA: TGCGCCAGCAGCCAAGAGGAAGTAGGGTCAGATACGCAGTATTTT; CDR3: CASSQEEVGSDTQYF
V: TRBV29-1; D: .; size: .; J: TRBJ2-7; DNA: TGCAGCGTTGAATGGGCAGGGGCCGAGCAGTACTTC; CDR3: CSVEWAGAEQYF
V: TRBV15; D: .; size: .; J: TRBJ2-7; DNA: TGTGCCACCAGCAGTCGACAGCCGAGCTCCTACGAGCAGTACTTC; CDR3: CATSSRQPSSYEQYF
V: TRBV20-1; D: TRBD1; size: few; J: TRBJ2-7; DNA: TGCAGTGCTCAGGACAGGGTATCGTACGAGCAGTACTTC; CDR3: CSAQDRVSYEQYF
V: TRBV29-1; D: .; size: many; J: TRBJ2-7; DNA: TGCAGCGTGGGGGACGGCTACGAGCAGTACTTC; CDR3: CSVGDGYEQYF